A single sample is the source of the 32 T cell receptor beta chains below, sequenced in a study of cytomegalovirus exposure and HLA in healthy donors. The table came from immunoSEQ multiplex PCR; TCRdb's copy has only in-frame clones and leaves some out. Of fewer than 400,000 clones listed, 80% to 90% are singletons. The sequenced material came from PBMCs. Receptors originate from a woman aged 18-29 years in good health and CMV-seronegative.

The rearrangement joins TRBV18 to TRBJ2-5; 7 nucleotides line up with TRBD2. The germline gives CDR1 KGHSH, CDR2 LQKENI. V shed 3 bases and J 1 base; nucleotides not matched to a gene: 5. This CDR3 is 15 amino acids long. CDR3 DNA sequence: TGTGCCAGCTCACCGGGGGGGGTCGGCCAAGAGACCCAGTACTTC. Amino acids: CASSPGGVGQETQYF. The whole variable domain, filled in from reference TRBV18 and TRBJ2-5, reads NAGVMQNPRHLVRRRGQEARLRCSPMKGHSHVYWYRQLPEEGLKFMVYLQKENIIDESGMPKERFSAEFPKEGPSILRIQQVVRGDSAAYFCASSPGGVGQETQYFGPGTRLLVL.

This clone was seen a handful of times. The chain combines TRBV19 with TRBJ2-1, with D possibly matching TRBD2 (5 bases). Germline-derived CDR1 and CDR2 are LNHDA and SQIVND (reference sequence). The CDR3 runs to 14 residues. V was shortened by 5 bases and J by 6 bases, with 14 bases between the two germline ends. The CDR3 DNA sequence: TGTGCCAGTAGTCTTCTCGTCCGGGGCAATGAGCAGTTCTTC. Its protein product is CASSLLVRGNEQFF.

This clone appeared a single time. The rearrangement joins TRBV28 to TRBJ2-3, with D hard to call. Per germline, CDR1 MDHEN and CDR2 SYDVKM. This CDR3 is built from 16 residues. The V gene lost 6 bases and the J gene lost 1 base, with 17 bases spanning the gap. CDR3 DNA sequence: TGTGCCAGCAGCCCCCTACATGACCGGGGCACAGATACGCAGTATTTT. It codes for CASSPLHDRGTDTQYF.

The chain couples TRBV19 to TRBJ1-1, with D perhaps matching TRBD1 (5 bases). The CDR3 covers 15 residues. Germline values: CDR1 LNHDA, CDR2 SQIVND (reference sequence). The V gene lost 1 base and the J gene lost 2 bases, with 11 bases spanning the gap. The DNA of the CDR3 is TGTGCCAGTAGTATAGTAGGAGGGGACAACACTGAAGCTTTCTTT. Translating gives CASSIVGGDNTEAFF.

This chain joins TRBV7-2 and TRBJ2-7, with 15 bases lining up with TRBD2. In germline, CDR1 is SGHTA, CDR2 FQGNSA. The CDR3 loop spans 16 amino acids. Germline trimming cut 3 bases from V and 5 bases from J; bases unmatched to any gene: 5. This chain's CDR3 is CASSFGLAGGQDEQYF. The CDR3 nucleotides read TGTGCCAGCAGCTTCGGACTAGCGGGAGGGCAGGACGAGCAGTACTTC.

Here the CDR3 DNA reads TGTGCCAGCAGCCCGCGGACAGGGAACTCCTACGAGCAGTACTTC. Protein product: CASSPRTGNSYEQYF. The chain carries TRBV4-2 and TRBJ2-7; 8 nucleotides agree with TRBD1. The CDR3 is 15 amino acids. In germline, CDR1 is LGHNA, CDR2 YNFKEQ. With V trimmed by 4 bases and J by 0 bases, 5 bases remained unmatched.

The rearrangement uses TRBV4-1 and TRBJ2-1, with TRBD2 matching over 14 bases. Germline CDR1 is MGHRA and CDR2 is YSYEKL. After removal of 6 bases from V and 7 bases from J, the junction contained 2 bases not matched to a gene. The CDR3 extends over 14 amino acids. CDR3 nucleotides: TGCGCCAGCAGGGGACTAGCGGGGGATAATGAGCAGTTCTTC. It specifies CASRGLAGDNEQFF.

The CDR3 sequence is CASSPAPGLPQETQYF. For the CDR3, the DNA is TGTGCCAGCTCACCGGCACCGGGACTCCCTCAAGAGACCCAGTACTTC. The chain couples TRBV18 to TRBJ2-5; D is possibly TRBD2 (6 bases). In germline, CDR1 is KGHSH, CDR2 LQKENI. The ends were cut back, 3 bases at V and 2 bases at J, with 16 bases in the middle. The CDR3 contains 16 residues.

This clone was seen only once. The rearrangement joins TRBV4-3 to TRBJ2-7; 9 bases fit TRBD2. Trimming removed 4 bases from V and 3 bases from J; junction bases left unmatched: 7. CDR1 LGHNA and CDR2 YSLEER come from the germline V gene. The CDR3 consists of 15 residues. The CDR3: CASSPLAGSDYEQYF. In DNA, the CDR3 is TGCGCCAGCAGCCCCCTAGCGGGAAGCGACTACGAGCAGTACTTC.

The chain uses TRBV5-4 and TRBJ2-1, with 9 bases identical to TRBD1. The V segment lost 4 bases and the J segment 8 bases; nucleotides outside the gene matches: 7. This CDR3 comprises 14 residues. Per the germline V gene, CDR1 is SGHNT and CDR2 is YYREEE (reference sequence). The CDR3 DNA reads as TGTGCCAGCAGCCCCCGGACAGGGGCCGATGAGCAGTTCTTC. It is translated as CASSPRTGADEQFF. The full variable domain, rest sourced from reference TRBV5-4 and TRBJ2-1, is ETGVTQSPTHLIKTRGQQVTLRCSSQSGHNTVSWYQQALGQGPQFIFQYYREEENGRGNFPPRFSGLQFPNYSSELNVNALELDDSALYLCASSPRTGADEQFFGPGTRLTVL.

This clone is a singleton in its sample. This chain connects TRBV7-3 to TRBJ2-3; 10 bases are shared with TRBD2. CDR1 and CDR2 (germline): SGHTA, FQGTGA. The CDR3 is made up of 16 amino acids. The ends lost 5 bases at V and 0 bases at J; junction bases unmatched: 5. CDR3 bases: TGTGCCAGCAGCCTCCTAGCGGGAGCTAGCACAGATACGCAGTATTTT. Translation gives CASSLLAGASTDTQYF.

V usage is TRBV19 and J usage is TRBJ1-5; 8 bases agree with TRBD1. The CDR3 sequence is 15 residues long. The V and J ends lost 5 bases and 6 bases, in that order; junction bases with no gene match: 9. CDR1 and CDR2 from the germline V gene are LNHDA and SQIVND (reference sequence). The CDR3 DNA reads TGTGCCAGTAGTCCCGACAGGGGTTGGAGTCAGCCCCAGCATTTT. Residues: CASSPDRGWSQPQHF.

This clone was counted only a few times. The chain uses TRBV9 and TRBJ2-7; 16 bases are shared with TRBD2. The CDR3 covers 16 residues. The junction had 5 bases not matched to a gene; V was cut back by 4 bases and J by 4 bases. CDR1 and CDR2 (germline): SGDLS, YYNGEE. The DNA of the CDR3 is TGTGCCAGCAGCCCACAGGGACTAGCGGGAGGGTACGAGCAGTACTTC. Amino acid sequence: CASSPQGLAGGYEQYF.

On this clone: The same CDR3 arises from other DNA sequences in this sample as well. The V gene is TRBV18, the J gene TRBJ2-1; 10 bases are shared with TRBD2. Germline CDR1 KGHSH, CDR2 LQKENI. V dropped 3 bases and J dropped 5; count of bases not matched to a gene: 1. The length of the CDR3 is 14 residues. The CDR3 loop reads CASSPGLADNEQFF. The CDR3, as DNA: TGTGCCAGCTCACCCGGACTAGCGGACAATGAGCAGTTCTTC.

The rearrangement links TRBV7-2 to TRBJ2-7; D gene ambiguous. Trimming left V 5 bases short and J 6 bases short, with 14 bases between. CDR1 and CDR2 from the germline V gene are SGHTA and FQGNSA. The CDR3 contains 13 residues. The CDR3 spells CASSPSQASEQYF. In DNA form, the CDR3 reads TGTGCCAGCAGCCCCTCCCAGGCAAGCGAGCAGTACTTC.

The V call is TRBV18, the J call TRBJ2-7; a possible D gene is TRBD1 (5 bases). This CDR3 contains 15 residues. Germline values: CDR1 KGHSH, CDR2 LQKENI. V dropped 0 bases and J dropped 0 bases, with 9 bases sitting between them. CDR3 sequence: CASSPPGRGSYEQYF. The CDR3 nucleotides read TGTGCCAGCTCACCACCGGGTAGGGGCTCCTACGAGCAGTACTTC.

J is TRBJ2-1 and V is TRBV4-1; TRBD2 is a possible D gene (7 bases). Germline V gene sequence: CDR1 MGHRA, CDR2 YSYEKL. V was cut by 0 bases and J by 6 bases, with 21 bases left in between. The CDR3 consists of 18 residues. CDR3 in amino acids: CASSQEQGRSGKGNEQFF. As DNA, the CDR3 is TGCGCCAGCAGCCAAGAACAGGGAAGGAGCGGGAAAGGCAATGAGCAGTTCTTC.

The chain joins TRBV7-9 to TRBJ1-2; the match to TRBD1 covers 7 bases. Germline V gene data show CDR1 as SEHNR and CDR2 as FQNEAQ (reference sequence). V gave up 5 bases and J gave up 5 bases; unmatched junction bases: 11. The CDR3 is made up of 15 amino acids. The CDR3 coding sequence is TGTGCCAGCAGCGTTAGGGGGCCCGTTGGGTATGGCTACACCTTC. It codes for CASSVRGPVGYGYTF.

This chain joins TRBV29-1 and TRBJ2-1, with 9 bases aligning to TRBD2. Germline trimming cut 3 bases from V and 7 bases from J; bases unmatched to any gene: 1. This CDR3 spans 12 amino acids. Germline V gene data show CDR1 as SQVTM and CDR2 as ANQGSEA. CDR3: CSVEREGNEQFF. The CDR3 DNA reads TGCAGCGTTGAGCGGGAGGGTAATGAGCAGTTCTTC.

This clone was seen more than once but under ten times. This chain connects TRBV27 to TRBJ1-4, with D unclear. This CDR3 has 13 amino acids. V lost 7 bases to trimming and J lost 0 bases, with 6 bases between them. CDR1 and CDR2 from the germline V gene are MNHEY and SMNVEV (reference sequence). The CDR3 nucleotides read TGTGCCAGCAAACAGCCAACTAATGAAAAACTGTTTTTT. Translating gives CASKQPTNEKLFF.

The rearrangement uses TRBV28 and TRBJ2-7; D is possibly TRBD2 (6 bases). The V end was cut by 6 bases, the J end by 5 bases, with 14 bases between. The CDR3 loop spans 13 amino acids. Germline loops: CDR1 MDHEN, CDR2 SYDVKM. The CDR3 loop reads CASRQAGPHEQYF. The CDR3 region has the DNA TGTGCCAGCAGGCAGGCGGGACCCCACGAGCAGTACTTC.

This clone has only a few counts. J is TRBJ2-7 and V is TRBV2, with 7 bases matching TRBD2. The junction had 5 bases not matched to a gene; V was cut back by 6 bases and J by 0 bases. Germline CDR1 and CDR2: SNHLY and FYNNEI. This CDR3 is built from 14 residues. The CDR3 loop reads CASRGGQNSYEQYF. The CDR3 DNA is TGTGCCAGCAGGGGAGGGCAGAACTCCTACGAGCAGTACTTC.

V gene TRBV5-4 combines with J gene TRBJ2-3; TRBD2 agrees at 7 bases. In germline, CDR1 is SGHNT, CDR2 YYREEE (reference sequence). With V trimmed by 1 base and J by 6 bases, 8 bases remained unmatched. The CDR3 length is 15 residues. CDR3 in DNA: TGTGCCAGCAGCTTGCTAGCGGCCGCCCCGGATACGCAGTATTTT. Translation: CASSLLAAAPDTQYF.

V usage is TRBV5-4 and J usage is TRBJ2-1, with 11 bases that match TRBD2. The CDR3 is made up of 17 amino acids. The trim removed 3 bases at V and 4 bases at J, leaving 9 bases unmatched. The germline V gene encodes CDR1 SGHNT and CDR2 YYREEE (reference sequence). CDR3 sequence: CASSSPPGTSGYNEQFF. The CDR3 DNA reads as TGTGCCAGCAGCTCCCCGCCCGGGACTAGCGGATACAATGAGCAGTTCTTC.

This rearrangement joins TRBV5-6 to TRBJ2-7, with D hard to call. The germline V gene encodes CDR1 SGHDT and CDR2 YYEEEE. The V end lost 2 bases, the J end lost 3 bases, and 6 bases lay between the germline ends. This CDR3 comprises 12 residues. Written as DNA, the CDR3 is TGTGCCAGCAGCTTACAAGTCTACGAGCAGTACTTC. This sequence encodes CASSLQVYEQYF.

This chain uses TRBV6-4 with TRBJ2-7, with 11 positions matching TRBD2. Trimming took 0 bases from V and 7 from J; bases not matched to a gene: 8. The germline V gene encodes CDR1 MRHNA and CDR2 SNTAGT. The CDR3 totals 16 residues. The CDR3 sequence is CASSDSASGRLDEQYF. The CDR3 DNA follows: TGTGCCAGCAGTGACTCCGCTAGCGGGAGGTTAGATGAGCAGTACTTC.

V is TRBV6-6 and J is TRBJ2-3, with TRBD1 matching 7 bases. CDR3 length equals 15 residues. CDR1 is MNHNY, CDR2 SVGAGI, per germline (reference sequence). The V segment lost 4 bases and the J segment 2 bases; nucleotides outside the gene matches: 6. CDR3 in DNA: TGTGCCAGCAGTTTGACAGGGATTCCCACAGATACGCAGTATTTT. Protein sequence: CASSLTGIPTDTQYF.

The J gene is TRBJ2-1, the V gene TRBV5-1; the D gene is possibly TRBD1 (6 bases). The CDR3 covers 16 residues. Germline CDR1 is SGHRS and CDR2 is YFSETQ. V lost 3 bases, J lost 2 bases, and 15 bases lay in between. The CDR3 DNA follows: TGCGCCAGCAGCTCAGGTGGGGCAGGGGCCTACAATGAGCAGTTCTTC. Its translation is CASSSGGAGAYNEQFF.

The rearrangement joins TRBV7-9 to TRBJ1-2; 8 bases align to TRBD1. This CDR3 is built from 13 residues. Trimming at V came to 5 bases and at J to 4 bases, leaving 3 bases not matched to a gene. Germline V gives CDR1 SEHNR, CDR2 FQNEAQ (reference sequence). The CDR3 region is CASSPGGGYGYTF. Here the CDR3 DNA reads TGTGCCAGCAGCCCAGGGGGCGGCTATGGCTACACCTTC.

The V call is TRBV6-5, the J call TRBJ2-7; the match to TRBD1 covers 10 bases. Germline V gene sequence: CDR1 MNHEY, CDR2 SVGAGI. Trimming cost V 2 bases and J 3 bases; bases outside gene matches: 4. The CDR3 is made up of 15 amino acids. DNA for the CDR3: TGTGCCAGCAGTTACGCCAGGACAGGGGGCTACGAGCAGTACTTC. Encoded protein: CASSYARTGGYEQYF.

The chain combines TRBV19 with TRBJ1-1, with 10 bases matching TRBD1. Per germline, CDR1 LNHDA and CDR2 SQIVND (reference sequence). This CDR3 has 15 amino acids. The V gene end was trimmed by 7 bases and the J gene end by 4 bases; junction bases not matched to a gene: 9. The CDR3 protein is CASTIGTGVGTEAFF. The CDR3 DNA is TGTGCCAGTACCATCGGGACAGGGGTTGGCACTGAAGCTTTCTTT. The entire variable domain, with the rest obtained from reference TRBV19 and TRBJ1-1, is as follows: DGGITQSPKYLFRKEGQNVTLSCEQNLNHDAMYWYRQDPGQGLRLIYYSQIVNDFQKGDIAEGYSVSREKKESFPLTVTSAQKNPTAFYLCASTIGTGVGTEAFFGQGTRLTVV.

This chain links TRBV28 with TRBJ2-5; 7 positions match TRBD2. CDR1 is MDHEN, CDR2 SYDVKM, per germline. The CDR3 has 12 residues. V shed 6 bases, J shed 3 bases, and the junction held 1 base outside the gene matches. CDR3 residues: CASSAGEETQYF. For the CDR3, the DNA is TGTGCCAGCAGCGCGGGAGAAGAGACCCAGTACTTC.